Presented here are 27 T cell receptor beta chains from one specimen sequenced in a study of blood T cell repertoires in COVID-19. Assay: immunoSEQ multiplex PCR; the TCRdb copy retains only in-frame clones and omits some. The repertoire has about 530,000 clones, roughly 89% of them found once; the top ten carry less than 9.5%. The sequenced material came from peripheral blood. The receptor source for this set is a woman aged 50 to 65 with COVID-19, enrolled during active disease.

The V gene is TRBV10-1, the J gene TRBJ2-5; TRBD1 might be the D (5 bases). Germline CDR1 is WNHNN and CDR2 is SYGVQD (reference sequence). Between the trimmed V and J ends, which lost 5 bases and 5 bases, there was a span of 18 bases. This CDR3 is 15 amino acids long. This chain's CDR3 is CASSLQTGSGETQYF. The CDR3 bases are TGCGCCAGCAGTCTCCAGACTGGATCAGGGGAGACCCAGTACTTC.

In its sample, this clone was seen once. The chain uses TRBV3-1 (or the pseudogene TRBV3-2) and TRBJ1-1; TRBD1 is a possible D gene (5 bases). CDR1 is LGHDT and CDR2 is YNNKEL in the germline V gene (reference sequence). The CDR3 sequence is 14 residues long. The V gene lost 1 base and the J gene lost 4 bases, with 10 bases spanning the gap. Written as DNA, the CDR3 is TGTGCCAGCAGCCAAGGGGGCTGGGTCACTGAAGCTTTCTTT. Translation gives CASSQGGWVTEAFF.

The V call is TRBV3-1 (or the pseudogene TRBV3-2), the J call TRBJ2-5; D ambiguous. The V end lost 1 base, the J end lost 3 bases, and 6 bases lay between the germline ends. Germline-derived CDR1 and CDR2 are LGHDT and YNNKEL (reference sequence). CDR3 length: 13 amino acids. The CDR3 region has the DNA TGTGCCAGCAGCCAAGCACAGAAAGAGACCCAGTACTTC. Translating it yields CASSQAQKETQYF.

This clone has a handful of counts. This rearrangement joins TRBV19 to TRBJ1-2, with D perhaps TRBD1 (5 bases). Trimming stripped 6 bases from V and 7 bases from J, with 12 bases between. The CDR3 extends over 12 amino acids. Germline-derived CDR1 and CDR2 are LNHDA and SQIVND (reference sequence). The CDR3 DNA reads as TGTGCCAGTAGCCTCGAAGGGGCTGGCTACACCTTC. This sequence encodes CASSLEGAGYTF.

The chain combines TRBV7-9 with TRBJ1-2; D uncertain. V was trimmed by 0 bases and J by 3 bases, leaving 11 bases between them. Germline values: CDR1 SEHNR, CDR2 FQNEAQ (reference sequence). This CDR3 is 15 amino acids long. CDR3 amino acids: CASSLAAPFHYGYTF. The CDR3 nucleotides read TGTGCCAGCAGCTTAGCAGCACCTTTCCACTATGGCTACACCTTC.

This chain connects TRBV7-9 to TRBJ1-2; no definite D call. The CDR3 totals 14 residues. The germline gives CDR1 SEHNR, CDR2 FQNEAQ (reference sequence). Trimming took off 5 bases at V and 5 bases at J, with 15 bases between the two ends. In DNA, the CDR3 is TGTGCCAGCAGCAGTAGCCTCCATTTTTATGGCTACACCTTC. Amino acids: CASSSSLHFYGYTF. The full variable domain, rest sourced from reference TRBV7-9 and TRBJ1-2, is DTGVSQNPRHKITKRGQNVTFRCDPISEHNRLYWYRQTLGQGPEFLTYFQNEAQLEKSRLLSDRFSAERPKGSFSTLEIQRTEQGDSAMYLCASSSSLHFYGYTFGSGTRLTVV.

The J gene is TRBJ1-5, the V gene TRBV28, with 8 bases identical to TRBD1. V lost 7 bases to trimming and J lost 8 bases; unmatched junction nucleotides: 13. The germline V gene encodes CDR1 MDHEN and CDR2 SYDVKM. The CDR3 runs to 15 residues. The CDR3 loop reads CASTGRTGLIEPQHF. CDR3 coding DNA: TGTGCCAGCACCGGTAGGACAGGGTTAATTGAGCCCCAGCATTTT.

The V and J genes are TRBV12-3 or TRBV12-4 and TRBJ1-2; 7 bases are a match to TRBD1. The CDR3 runs 13 residues. V trimming: 5 bases; J trimming: 5 bases; junction bases outside the gene matches: 5. The CDR3 protein is CASSRDSGYGYTF. CDR3 bases: TGTGCCAGCAGTAGGGACAGCGGGTATGGCTACACCTTC.

Of note for this clone: Without the conserved terminal phenylalanine or tryptophan, this CDR3 likely stems from a read error. The limits of the CDR3 on the DNA are not certain, so only TCRdb's listed CDR3 is given. V usage is TRBV5-1 and J usage is TRBJ1-1. Germline V lookup: CDR1 SGHRS, CDR2 YFSETQ. The CDR3 is made up of 11 amino acids, end residues included. CDR3 sequence reads: CASSCKSLRSI.

V usage is TRBV29-1 and J usage is TRBJ2-7; TRBD1 matches 11 bases. With 5 bases clipped from V and 6 bases from J, the junction kept 6 bases outside the gene matches. In germline, CDR1 is SQVTM, CDR2 ANQGSEA. The CDR3 is made up of 13 amino acids. The CDR3 sequence: CSVKPGQGGEQYF. The CDR3, as DNA: TGCAGCGTTAAGCCGGGACAGGGGGGCGAGCAGTACTTC.

The chain carries TRBV6-4 and TRBJ2-1, with D maybe TRBD2 (6 bases). CDR1 and CDR2 from the germline V gene are MRHNA and SNTAGT. The CDR3 spans 14 residues. V gave up 3 bases and J gave up 13 bases, with 19 bases separating them. CDR3 sequence reads: CASSEVLGTEFQFF. CDR3 nucleotides: TGTGCCAGCAGTGAGGTTTTGGGGACTGAGTTTCAGTTCTTC.

The CDR3, as DNA: TGTGCCATCGAACCCAGGGCCGGGTATGGCTACACCTTC. It codes for CAIEPRAGYGYTF. The chain is built from TRBV28 and TRBJ1-2, with D possibly matching TRBD1 (5 bases). This CDR3 spans 13 amino acids. Germline CDR1 MDHEN, CDR2 SYDVKM. The V end was cut by 10 bases, the J end by 5 bases, with 17 bases between.

This clone has just a few counts. The chain recombines TRBV2 with TRBJ1-2, with TRBD1 matching 7 bases. Germline loops: CDR1 SNHLY, CDR2 FYNNEI. The V gene end was trimmed by 2 bases and the J gene end by 4 bases; junction bases not matched to a gene: 7. The CDR3 length is 15 residues. The CDR3 coding sequence is TGTGCCAGCAGTGAAAGACAGGGAGGAGTCTATGGCTACACCTTC. This translates into CASSERQGGVYGYTF.

This clone has only one observation. The chain carries TRBV9 and TRBJ2-5, with 8 bases identical to TRBD1. The CDR3 extends over 15 amino acids. V was clipped by 1 base and J by 2 bases; unmatched bases: 4. Germline assignment: CDR1 SGDLS and CDR2 YYNGEE. CDR3 region: CASSVLGQVQETQYF. The CDR3 coding sequence is TGTGCCAGCAGCGTACTGGGACAGGTACAAGAGACCCAGTACTTC.

The chain carries TRBV4-1 and TRBJ2-7; 7 bases align to TRBD1. J lost 3 bases, V lost 0 bases, and 5 bases had no gene match. Germline V gene lookup returns CDR1 MGHRA and CDR2 YSYEKL. This CDR3 is built from 15 residues. The CDR3 here is CASSQDSGTDYEQYF. CDR3 coding DNA: TGCGCCAGCAGCCAAGATTCGGGGACAGACTACGAGCAGTACTTC.

The chain combines TRBV25-1 with TRBJ2-3; 12 bases match TRBD2. Germline values: CDR1 MGHDK, CDR2 SYGVNS. The CDR3 runs to 16 residues. V gave up 4 bases and J gave up 5 bases; unmatched junction bases: 7. CDR3 protein: CASSARLAGAGDTQYF. Here the CDR3 DNA reads TGTGCCAGCAGTGCTCGACTAGCGGGGGCGGGAGATACGCAGTATTTT.

The rearrangement joins TRBV2 to TRBJ1-1, with 8 bases lining up with TRBD1. Germline CDR1 SNHLY, CDR2 FYNNEI. J was trimmed by 12 bases and V by 6 bases; bases with no gene match: 9. The CDR3 covers 12 residues. The CDR3 nucleotides read TGTGCCAGCAGCCAGGGGGCCTTCGTGTCTTTCTTT. The encoded protein is CASSQGAFVSFF.

The genes are TRBV9 and TRBJ1-6; D is unclear. This CDR3 contains 15 residues. The germline CDR1 and CDR2 sequences are SGDLS and YYNGEE. Trimming stripped 0 bases from V and 8 bases from J, with 12 bases between. The CDR3 reads CASSVDFRGHSPLHF. The CDR3 DNA follows: TGTGCCAGCAGCGTAGATTTTCGGGGTCATTCACCCCTCCACTTT.

V gene TRBV6-2 or TRBV6-3 combines with J gene TRBJ2-5, with TRBD1 matching 7 bases. The V gene end was trimmed by 4 bases and the J gene end by 5 bases; junction bases not matched to a gene: 4. Per germline, CDR1 MNHEY and CDR2 SVGEGT. CDR3 length: 13 amino acids. CDR3 in DNA: TGTGCCAGCAGTTTCGACAGGGCTGAGACCCAGTACTTC. Translating it yields CASSFDRAETQYF.

The chain has TRBV2 and TRBJ1-2; perhaps TRBD1 as D (5 bases). The germline V gene has CDR1 SNHLY and CDR2 FYNNEI. There are 13 residues in the CDR3. V gave up 3 bases and J gave up 3 bases, with 8 bases separating them. The CDR3 sequence: CASSEEGYYGYTF. CDR3 nucleotide sequence: TGTGCCAGCAGTGAGGAGGGGTACTATGGCTACACCTTC.

In this sample, this clone turned up a few times. The chain couples TRBV7-9 to TRBJ2-2, with 7 bases matching TRBD1. Germline CDR1 SEHNR, CDR2 FQNEAQ (reference sequence). V shed 1 base and J 2 bases; nucleotides not matched to a gene: 1. The CDR3 runs 15 residues. Here the CDR3 DNA reads TGTGCCAGCAGCTTAGGACAGGGAAACACCGGGGAGCTGTTTTTT. Translation: CASSLGQGNTGELFF.

The rearrangement joins TRBV19 to TRBJ1-2; D is uncertain. The CDR3 loop spans 16 amino acids. Deletions cut 8 bases from V and 2 bases from J, with 21 bases between. Germline lookup yields CDR1 LNHDA and CDR2 SQIVND (reference sequence). CDR3 region: CASVAVGVATNYGYTF. For the CDR3, the DNA is TGTGCCAGTGTGGCAGTTGGAGTCGCAACCAACTATGGCTACACCTTC.

Of note for this clone: The sample has other DNA sequences that encode this CDR3 too. This rearrangement joins TRBV4-1 to TRBJ1-2; tentative D call: TRBD1 (5 bases). The V gene lost 4 bases and the J gene lost 0 bases, with 12 bases spanning the gap. The V gene's germline CDR1 is MGHRA and CDR2 YSYEKL. CDR3 length equals 15 residues. The CDR3 sequence: CASSPGQGANYGYTF. The CDR3 region has the DNA TGCGCCAGCAGCCCTGGGCAGGGCGCTAACTATGGCTACACCTTC.

The chain employs TRBV5-4 and TRBJ2-3; a weak D match, TRBD1 (5 bases). CDR3 length equals 15 residues. Between the trimmed V and J ends, which lost 2 bases and 3 bases, there was a span of 13 bases. The germline gives CDR1 SGHNT, CDR2 YYREEE (reference sequence). In DNA form, the CDR3 reads TGTGCCAGCAGCTTAGTCCCGACAGCAACAGATACGCAGTATTTT. Translated, it gives CASSLVPTATDTQYF. Filled out from reference TRBV5-4 and TRBJ2-3, the complete variable domain reads ETGVTQSPTHLIKTRGQQVTLRCSSQSGHNTVSWYQQALGQGPQFIFQYYREEENGRGNFPPRFSGLQFPNYSSELNVNALELDDSALYLCASSLVPTATDTQYFGPGTRLTVL.

This clone was picked up a small number of times. The chain combines TRBV6-5 with TRBJ2-2, with 10 bases that match TRBD1. CDR3 length equals 15 residues. Germline V gene sequence: CDR1 MNHEY, CDR2 SVGAGI. With V trimmed by 5 bases and J by 7 bases, 7 bases remained unmatched. The CDR3 reads CASSLGTGEVGELFF. The DNA of the CDR3 is TGTGCCAGCAGTCTAGGGACAGGGGAGGTCGGGGAGCTGTTTTTT.

The chain has TRBV27 and TRBJ2-1; 7 nucleotides agree with TRBD1. The CDR3 has 13 residues. After removal of 8 bases from V and 6 bases from J, the junction contained 7 bases not matched to a gene. Looked up from germline, CDR1 is MNHEY and CDR2 is SMNVEV (reference sequence). The CDR3 here is CASWQGQLNEQFF. The CDR3, as DNA: TGTGCCAGCTGGCAGGGACAGCTCAATGAGCAGTTCTTC.

The rearrangement links TRBV5-1 to TRBJ2-7; 7 bases are a match to TRBD1. From germline, CDR1 is SGHRS and CDR2 YFSETQ. After removal of 3 bases from V and 5 bases from J, the junction contained 8 bases not matched to a gene. CDR3 length: 14 residues. The CDR3 nucleotides are TGCGCCAGCAGCTCCGGGACAGTAGACGACGAGCAGTACTTC. It yields the protein CASSSGTVDDEQYF.